Following are 27 T cell receptor beta chains from one sample sequenced in a study of blood T cell repertoires in COVID-19. The data were produced by immunoSEQ multiplex PCR, yet TCRdb's version contains in-frame clones alone and is incomplete. The sample lists about 150,000 clones; roughly four fifths were seen once. Input material: peripheral blood. Receptor source: an older man with acute or convalescent COVID-19.

Notes on this clone: The junction departs from germline at one end; a sequencing error may be responsible. The rearrangement joins TRBV6-1 to TRBJ1-3; D is undetermined. The CDR3 length is 14 residues. Per the germline V gene, CDR1 is MNHNS and CDR2 is SASEGT. The CDR3 sequence: CASREDNSGNTIYF. CDR3 in DNA: TGTGCCAGCAGGGAAGACAACTCTGGAAACACCATATATTTT.

This clone appeared a single time. The rearrangement uses TRBV7-9 and TRBJ1-6, with a weak D call TRBD1 (6 bases). Germline V gene sequence: CDR1 SEHNR, CDR2 FQNEAQ (reference sequence). V lost 8 bases to trimming and J lost 8 bases, with 16 bases between them. This CDR3 is 14 amino acids long. The CDR3 is CASGSGTLDSPLHF. In DNA form, the CDR3 reads TGTGCCAGCGGTTCGGGGACATTGGATTCACCCCTCCACTTT.

CDR3 protein: CASSVEAGGSYGYTF. CDR3 nucleotides: TGTGCCAGCAGCGTAGAGGCAGGGGGCAGTTATGGCTACACCTTC. The rearrangement uses TRBV9 and TRBJ1-2; 8 bases align to TRBD1. The V segment lost 0 bases and the J segment 5 bases; nucleotides outside the gene matches: 6. The CDR3 extends over 15 amino acids. Germline V lookup: CDR1 SGDLS, CDR2 YYNGEE.

The CDR3, as DNA: TGTGCCACCAGCAGTAGGCAGGGGTATTACTCTGGGGCCAACGTCCTGACTTTC. Translating it yields CATSSRQGYYSGANVLTF. The chain employs TRBV15 and TRBJ2-6; D may be TRBD1 (6 bases). The germline gives CDR1 LNHNV, CDR2 YYDKDF (reference sequence). Trimming pared 3 bases from V and 0 bases from J, leaving 15 bases between. This CDR3 is 18 amino acids long. Full variable domain (remainder filled in from reference TRBV15 and TRBJ2-6): DAMVIQNPRYQVTQFGKPVTLSCSQTLNHNVMYWYQQKSSQAPKLLFHYYDKDFNNEADTPDNFQSRRPNTSFCFLDIRSPGLGDTAMYLCATSSRQGYYSGANVLTFGAGSRLTVL.

The J gene is TRBJ1-1, the V gene TRBV19, with no clear D. V shed 6 bases and J shed 4 bases, with 21 bases lying between them. The CDR3 is 16 residues long. CDR1 is LNHDA, CDR2 SQIVND, per germline (reference sequence). The CDR3 reads CASRKPLGTESTEAFF. CDR3 DNA sequence: TGTGCCAGTAGAAAACCACTTGGAACGGAGAGCACTGAAGCTTTCTTT.

V is TRBV6-6 and J is TRBJ2-5; 10 bases match TRBD2. The ends lost 5 bases at V and 9 bases at J; junction bases unmatched: 18. Looked up from germline, CDR1 is MNHNY and CDR2 is SVGAGI (reference sequence). This CDR3 comprises 17 residues. CDR3 protein: CASSPRGSGGAALAQYF. CDR3 sequence (DNA): TGTGCCAGCAGTCCTCGAGGAAGCGGGGGGGCTGCTTTGGCCCAGTACTTC.

This chain joins TRBV7-8 and TRBJ2-5; possibly TRBD2 for D (6 bases). Germline V CDR1 and CDR2: SGHVS, FQNEAQ. Trimming stripped 1 base from V and 4 bases from J, with 13 bases between. There are 15 residues in the CDR3. The CDR3 DNA reads as TGTGCCAGCAGCTTAGTGGCAGGCGGGACAGAGACCCAGTACTTC. Residues: CASSLVAGGTETQYF.

The chain joins TRBV2 to TRBJ1-5; 7 bases match TRBD1. V was clipped by 7 bases and J by 2 bases; unmatched bases: 8. CDR3 length equals 15 residues. CDR1 is SNHLY, CDR2 FYNNEI, per germline. CDR3 sequence reads: CASMVNRGGNQPQHF. The CDR3 DNA is TGTGCCAGCATGGTCAACAGGGGCGGCAATCAGCCCCAGCATTTT.

V is TRBV7-2 and J is TRBJ2-7; possibly TRBD2 for D (5 bases). Trimming shortened V by 3 bases and J by 0 bases, and 9 bases separated the two germline ends. The CDR3 totals 14 residues. Germline assignment: CDR1 SGHTA and CDR2 FQGNSA. CDR3 amino acids: CASSLMAGSYEQYV. The CDR3 DNA is TGTGCCAGCAGCTTGATGGCGGGCTCCTACGAGCAGTACGTC.

This chain joins TRBV2 and TRBJ2-5; TRBD2 matches 14 bases. The CDR3 extends over 17 amino acids. Germline loops: CDR1 SNHLY, CDR2 FYNNEI. The junction had 6 bases not matched to a gene; V was cut back by 5 bases and J by 1 base. The CDR3 coding sequence is TGTGCCAGCAGTCCCGGGACTAGCGGGGGTTTCCAAGAGACCCAGTACTTC. Translated: CASSPGTSGGFQETQYF.

This clone was observed once. V gene TRBV15 combines with J gene TRBJ2-2, with 11 positions matching TRBD2. The V and J ends lost 0 bases and 4 bases, in that order; junction bases with no gene match: 4. The V gene's germline CDR1 is LNHNV and CDR2 YYDKDF (reference sequence). This CDR3 has 17 amino acids. CDR3 loop: CATSREGSGGATGELFF. CDR3 DNA sequence: TGTGCCACCAGCAGAGAAGGTAGCGGGGGGGCCACCGGGGAGCTGTTTTTT.

V is TRBV27 and J is TRBJ2-3, with TRBD2 matching over 7 bases. There are 16 residues in the CDR3. Trimming cost V 8 bases and J 2 bases; bases outside gene matches: 13. In germline, CDR1 is MNHEY, CDR2 SMNVEV (reference sequence). The CDR3: CASRNRASGYTDTQYF. In DNA, the CDR3 is TGTGCCAGCCGGAATCGGGCTAGCGGATACACAGATACGCAGTATTTT.

The chain has TRBV5-4 and TRBJ1-1; tentative D call: TRBD1 (5 bases). The germline V and J ends were trimmed by 0 bases and 8 bases, with 14 bases remaining between them. This CDR3 has 14 residues. Germline-derived CDR1 and CDR2 are SGHNT and YYREEE (reference sequence). The CDR3 region has the DNA TGTGCCAGCAGCTTGGTTGGACGTGGGGCGGAAGCTTTCTTT. This translates into CASSLVGRGAEAFF.

V gene TRBV12-3 or TRBV12-4 combines with J gene TRBJ1-5, with D perhaps TRBD1 (5 bases). The CDR3 totals 13 residues. V lost 7 bases to trimming and J lost 0 bases, with 7 bases between them. DNA for the CDR3: TGTGCCAGCAATAGGGGTAGCAATCAGCCCCAGCATTTT. It translates to CASNRGSNQPQHF.

The V and J genes are TRBV27 and TRBJ1-1; 9 bases align to TRBD1. With V trimmed by 3 bases and J by 0 bases, 2 bases remained unmatched. The CDR3 is 15 amino acids. In germline, CDR1 is MNHEY, CDR2 SMNVEV (reference sequence). This chain's CDR3 is CASSFGTGLNTEAFF. The CDR3 DNA reads TGTGCCAGCAGTTTCGGGACAGGGCTGAACACTGAAGCTTTCTTT.

The rearrangement joins TRBV3-1 (or the pseudogene TRBV3-2) to TRBJ2-5; a weak D match, TRBD2 (7 bases). The CDR3 contains 16 residues. CDR1 is LGHDT, CDR2 YNNKEL, per germline (reference sequence). The V and J ends lost 0 bases and 2 bases respectively, with 13 bases between them. As DNA, the CDR3 is TGTGCCAGCAGCCAAGAACGGGGGAGGGGGCAAGAGACCCAGTACTTC. Protein sequence: CASSQERGRGQETQYF.

The V and J genes are TRBV29-1 and TRBJ1-2; TRBD1 aligns across 10 bases. J lost 6 bases, V lost 3 bases, and 4 bases had no gene match. The CDR3 length is 13 residues. The germline V gene encodes CDR1 SQVTM and CDR2 ANQGSEA. CDR3 loop: CSVDSGTGDGYTF. The CDR3 bases are TGCAGCGTTGACTCCGGGACAGGGGATGGCTACACCTTC.

The rearrangement uses TRBV5-1 and TRBJ2-7; 7 positions agree with TRBD2. The CDR3 consists of 13 residues. Per the germline V gene, CDR1 is SGHRS and CDR2 is YFSETQ. The V gene end was trimmed by 7 bases and the J gene end by 0 bases; junction bases not matched to a gene: 4. CDR3 residues: CASAGTNSYEQYF. As DNA, the CDR3 is TGCGCCAGCGCCGGGACTAACTCCTACGAGCAGTACTTC.

This chain connects TRBV7-9 to TRBJ1-2; possibly TRBD1 for D (6 bases). Germline V gene lookup returns CDR1 SEHNR and CDR2 FQNEAQ (reference sequence). V gave up 4 bases and J gave up 3 bases, with 12 bases separating them. This CDR3 is 14 amino acids long. CDR3 residues: CASSWRTEDYGYTF. As DNA, the CDR3 is TGTGCCAGCAGCTGGAGGACAGAGGACTATGGCTACACCTTC. Full variable domain (missing parts from reference TRBV7-9 and TRBJ1-2): DTGVSQNPRHKITKRGQNVTFRCDPISEHNRLYWYRQTLGQGPEFLTYFQNEAQLEKSRLLSDRFSAERPKGSFSTLEIQRTEQGDSAMYLCASSWRTEDYGYTFGSGTRLTVV.

This clone occurred once. This rearrangement joins TRBV14 to TRBJ1-1, with a possible D match to TRBD1 (6 bases). The CDR3 is 14 residues long. The germline CDR1 and CDR2 sequences are SGHDN and FVKESK. Trimming removed 7 bases from V and 0 bases from J, with 12 bases in between. In DNA, the CDR3 is TGTGCCAGCAACCCGGACAGCGTGAACACTGAAGCTTTCTTT. As protein: CASNPDSVNTEAFF.

The chain links TRBV6-5 to TRBJ1-2; D is perhaps TRBD1 (6 bases). Trimming took off 2 bases at V and 8 bases at J, with 12 bases between the two ends. CDR3 length equals 13 residues. Germline V gene sequence: CDR1 MNHEY, CDR2 SVGAGI. The CDR3 region has the DNA TGTGCCAGCAGTTACACAGGGTCGGGGGGCTACACCTTC. Translated: CASSYTGSGGYTF.

This rearrangement joins TRBV28 to TRBJ2-3; TRBD1 matches 7 bases. Germline V lookup: CDR1 MDHEN, CDR2 SYDVKM. The CDR3 covers 16 residues. J was trimmed by 2 bases and V by 1 base; bases with no gene match: 6. The CDR3 loop reads CASSLSDRDLTDTQYF. The CDR3 nucleotides read TGTGCCAGCAGTTTATCCGACAGGGACCTCACAGATACGCAGTATTTT. The full variable domain, rest sourced from reference TRBV28 and TRBJ2-3, is DVKVTQSSRYLVKRTGEKVFLECVQDMDHENMFWYRQDPGLGLRLIYFSYDVKMKEKGDIPEGYSVSREKKERFSLILESASTNQTSMYLCASSLSDRDLTDTQYFGPGTRLTVL.

This sequence joins TRBV12-3 or TRBV12-4 and TRBJ2-4; D unresolved. This CDR3 is 13 amino acids long. Trimming removed 1 base from V and 8 bases from J, with 9 bases in between. The CDR3 is CASSLVPVDIQYF. In DNA, the CDR3 is TGTGCCAGCAGTTTAGTCCCGGTGGACATTCAGTACTTC.

This sequence joins TRBV7-2 and TRBJ2-5; perhaps TRBD2 as D (5 bases). V lost 3 bases and J lost 5, with 10 bases in between. Germline V gives CDR1 SGHTA, CDR2 FQGNSA. The CDR3 is 13 amino acids. CDR3 amino acids: CASSFATGETQYF. The CDR3 bases are TGTGCCAGCAGCTTTGCAACGGGGGAGACCCAGTACTTC.

This chain uses TRBV15 with TRBJ2-3; TRBD1 matches at 7 bases. V lost 1 base, J lost 7 bases, and 5 bases stayed unmatched. Germline CDR1 LNHNV, CDR2 YYDKDF (reference sequence). CDR3 length: 14 residues. The CDR3 DNA sequence: TGTGCCACCAGCAGAGGGCAGGGGGAAAATACGCAGTATTTT. Protein: CATSRGQGENTQYF.

This clone has only a few counts. V and J are TRBV30 and TRBJ2-2; weak D call: TRBD1 (6 bases). The CDR3 length is 13 residues. Germline CDR1 GTSNPN, CDR2 SVGIG (reference sequence). The V and J ends lost 1 base and 3 bases respectively, with 6 bases between them. In DNA form, the CDR3 reads TGTGCCTGGAGTGGACAGGACACCGGGGAGCTGTTTTTT. This translates into CAWSGQDTGELFF.

The CDR3: CSAAGTGGEAFF. The DNA of the CDR3 is TGCAGCGCCGCGGGGACAGGGGGCGAAGCTTTCTTT. This chain connects TRBV29-1 to TRBJ1-1, with TRBD1 matching 12 bases. The CDR3 length is 12 residues. Germline values: CDR1 SQVTM, CDR2 ANQGSEA. V trimming: 7 bases; J trimming: 8 bases; junction bases outside the gene matches: 5.